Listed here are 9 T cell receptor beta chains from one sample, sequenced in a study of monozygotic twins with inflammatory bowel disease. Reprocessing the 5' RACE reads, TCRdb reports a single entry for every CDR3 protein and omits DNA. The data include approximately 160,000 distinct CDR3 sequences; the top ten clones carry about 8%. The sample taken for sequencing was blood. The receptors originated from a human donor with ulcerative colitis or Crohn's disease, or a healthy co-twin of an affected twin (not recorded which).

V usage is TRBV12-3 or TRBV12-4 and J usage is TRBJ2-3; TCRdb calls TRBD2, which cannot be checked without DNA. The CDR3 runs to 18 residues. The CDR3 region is CASNPGLAGTRGTDTQYF.

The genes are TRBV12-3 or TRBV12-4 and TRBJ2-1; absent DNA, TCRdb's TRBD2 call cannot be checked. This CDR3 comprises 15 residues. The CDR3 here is CASSSRLVMGGEQFF.

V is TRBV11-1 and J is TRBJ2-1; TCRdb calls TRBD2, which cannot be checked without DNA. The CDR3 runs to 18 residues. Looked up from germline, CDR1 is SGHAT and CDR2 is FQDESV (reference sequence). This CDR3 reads CASSQVGLAGLSYNEQFF.

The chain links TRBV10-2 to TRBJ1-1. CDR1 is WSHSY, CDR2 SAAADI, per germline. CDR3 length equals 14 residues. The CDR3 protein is CASSGGRPNTEAFF.

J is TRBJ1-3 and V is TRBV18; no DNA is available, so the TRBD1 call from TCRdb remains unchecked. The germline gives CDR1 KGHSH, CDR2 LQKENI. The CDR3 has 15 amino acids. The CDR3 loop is CASSPPGESGNTIYF.

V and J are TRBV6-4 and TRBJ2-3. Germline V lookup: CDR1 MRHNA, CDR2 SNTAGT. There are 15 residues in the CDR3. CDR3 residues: CASSETRVPTDTQYF.

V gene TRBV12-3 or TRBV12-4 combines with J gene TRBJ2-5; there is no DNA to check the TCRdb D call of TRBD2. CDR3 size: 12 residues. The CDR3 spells CASSSGVPPQYF.

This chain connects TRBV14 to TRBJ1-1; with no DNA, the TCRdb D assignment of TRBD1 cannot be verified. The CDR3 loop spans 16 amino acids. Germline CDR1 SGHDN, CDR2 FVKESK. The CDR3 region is CASSPYPQGTNTEAFF.

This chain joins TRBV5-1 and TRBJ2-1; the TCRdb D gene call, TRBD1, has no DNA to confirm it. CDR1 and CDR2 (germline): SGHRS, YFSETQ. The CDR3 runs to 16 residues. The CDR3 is CASSAYQGDLYNEQFF.